Listed here is a single T cell receptor beta chain. Antigen unknown. This table comes from immunoSEQ multiplex PCR, and its TCRdb copy is limited to in-frame clones, with some not included. The table has 100,000 to 150,000 clones, under 90% seen once. This sample is part of a study of T cell responses to AZD1222 COVID-19 vaccine. Turning to the study itself: Doses given second, at about 4 or about 12 weeks, were pooled. Study-wide findings and caveats: In a largely white British group with more females than males, clonal diversity was possibly underestimated. Only after the peak T cell response were repertoires sampled.

The CDR3 runs to 15 residues. The germline V gene has CDR1 SGHKS and CDR2 YYEKEE (reference sequence). Trimming pared 4 bases from V and 4 bases from J, leaving 15 bases between. The chain joins TRBV5-5 to TRBJ2-1; D gene uncertain. This specimen consisted of peripheral blood, obtained on day 0 of AZD1222 vaccination. This receptor was identified in an adult in good health. The CDR3 DNA reads as TGTGCCAGCAGCCTCGGGCCGGAGTCTTACAATGAGCAGTTCTTC. It specifies CASSLGPESYNEQFF.